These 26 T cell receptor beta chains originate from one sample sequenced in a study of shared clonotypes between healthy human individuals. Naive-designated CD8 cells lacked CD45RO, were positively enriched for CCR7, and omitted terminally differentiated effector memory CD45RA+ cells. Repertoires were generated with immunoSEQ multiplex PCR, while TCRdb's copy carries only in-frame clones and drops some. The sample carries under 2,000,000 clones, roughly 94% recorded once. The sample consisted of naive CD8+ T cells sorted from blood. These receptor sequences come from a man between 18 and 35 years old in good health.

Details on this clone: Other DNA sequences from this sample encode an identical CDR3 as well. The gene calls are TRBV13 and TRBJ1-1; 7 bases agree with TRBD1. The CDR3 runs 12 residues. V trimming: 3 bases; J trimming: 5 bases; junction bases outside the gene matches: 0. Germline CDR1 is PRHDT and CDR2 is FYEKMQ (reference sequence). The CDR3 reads CASSFRGTEAFF. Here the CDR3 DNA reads TGTGCCAGCAGCTTCAGGGGGACTGAAGCTTTCTTT.

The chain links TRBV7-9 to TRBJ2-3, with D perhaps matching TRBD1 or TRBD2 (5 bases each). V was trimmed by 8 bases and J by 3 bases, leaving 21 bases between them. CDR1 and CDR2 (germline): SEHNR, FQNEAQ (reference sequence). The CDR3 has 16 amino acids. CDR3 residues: CASGLPSGDGTDTQYF. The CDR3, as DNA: TGTGCCAGCGGTCTCCCATCCGGGGACGGGACAGATACGCAGTATTTT.

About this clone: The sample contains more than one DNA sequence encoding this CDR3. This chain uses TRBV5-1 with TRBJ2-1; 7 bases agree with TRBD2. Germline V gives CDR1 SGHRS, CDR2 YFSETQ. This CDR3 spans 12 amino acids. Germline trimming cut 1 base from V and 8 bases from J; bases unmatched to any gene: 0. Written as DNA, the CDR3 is TGCGCCAGCAGCTTGAGCGGGGATGAGCAGTTCTTC. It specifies CASSLSGDEQFF. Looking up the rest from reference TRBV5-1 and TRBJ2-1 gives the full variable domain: KAGVTQTPRYLIKTRGQQVTLSCSPISGHRSVSWYQQTPGQGLQFLFEYFSETQRNKGNFPGRFSGRQFSNSRSEMNVSTLELGDSALYLCASSLSGDEQFFGPGTRLTVL.

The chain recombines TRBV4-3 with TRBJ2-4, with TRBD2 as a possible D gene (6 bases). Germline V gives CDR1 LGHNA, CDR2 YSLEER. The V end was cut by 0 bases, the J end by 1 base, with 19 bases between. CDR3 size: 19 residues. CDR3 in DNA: TGCGCCAGCAGCCAAGAGATCTTAACTGAGGAGGGGGCCAAAAACATTCAGTACTTC. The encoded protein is CASSQEILTEEGAKNIQYF.

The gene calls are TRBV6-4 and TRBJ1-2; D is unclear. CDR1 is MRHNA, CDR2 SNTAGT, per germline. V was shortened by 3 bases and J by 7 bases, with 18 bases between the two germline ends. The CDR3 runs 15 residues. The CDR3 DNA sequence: TGTGCCAGCAGTGATGGCGGCTTTTTCCCTGCTGGCTACACCTTC. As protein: CASSDGGFFPAGYTF.

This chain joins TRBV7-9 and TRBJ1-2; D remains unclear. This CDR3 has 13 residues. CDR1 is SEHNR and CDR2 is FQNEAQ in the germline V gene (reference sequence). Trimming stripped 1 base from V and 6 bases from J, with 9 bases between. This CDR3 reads CASSLGATNGYTF. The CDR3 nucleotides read TGTGCCAGCAGCTTAGGCGCGACGAATGGCTACACCTTC.

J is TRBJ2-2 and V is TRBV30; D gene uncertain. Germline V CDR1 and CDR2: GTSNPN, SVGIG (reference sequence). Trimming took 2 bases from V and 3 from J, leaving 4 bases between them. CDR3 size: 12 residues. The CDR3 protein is CAWSYDTGELFF. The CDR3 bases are TGTGCCTGGAGTTATGACACCGGGGAGCTGTTTTTT.

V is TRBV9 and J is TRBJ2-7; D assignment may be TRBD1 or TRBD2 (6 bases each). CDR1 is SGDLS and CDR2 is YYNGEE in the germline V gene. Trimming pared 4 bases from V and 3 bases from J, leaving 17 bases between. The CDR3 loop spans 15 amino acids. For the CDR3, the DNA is TGTGCCAGCAGCCCGGAGGGGGGACAAATCTACGAGCAGTACTTC. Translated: CASSPEGGQIYEQYF.

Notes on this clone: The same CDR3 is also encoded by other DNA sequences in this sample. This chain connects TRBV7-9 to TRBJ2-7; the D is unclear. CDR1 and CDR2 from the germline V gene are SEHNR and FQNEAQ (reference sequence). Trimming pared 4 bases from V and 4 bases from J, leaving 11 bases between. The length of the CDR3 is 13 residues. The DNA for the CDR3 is TGTGCCAGCAGCTCGCCTAGACTGTACGAGCAGTACTTC. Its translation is CASSSPRLYEQYF. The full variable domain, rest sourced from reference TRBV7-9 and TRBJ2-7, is DTGVSQNPRHKITKRGQNVTFRCDPISEHNRLYWYRQTLGQGPEFLTYFQNEAQLEKSRLLSDRFSAERPKGSFSTLEIQRTEQGDSAMYLCASSSPRLYEQYFGPGTRLTVT.

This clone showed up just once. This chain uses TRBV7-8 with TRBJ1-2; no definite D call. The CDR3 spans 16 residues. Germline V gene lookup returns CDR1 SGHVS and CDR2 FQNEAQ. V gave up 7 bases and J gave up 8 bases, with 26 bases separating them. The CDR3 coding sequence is TGTGCCAGCACCCCGGGCTTAAGCACCTATATAGGGGGCTACACCTTC. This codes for CASTPGLSTYIGGYTF.

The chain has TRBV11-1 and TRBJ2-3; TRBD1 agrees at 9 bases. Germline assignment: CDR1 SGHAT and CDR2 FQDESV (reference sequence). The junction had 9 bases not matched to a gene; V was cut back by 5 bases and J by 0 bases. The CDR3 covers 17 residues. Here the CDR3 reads CASSPGTGTSSTDTQYF. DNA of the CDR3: TGTGCCAGCAGCCCGGGGACAGGGACCTCTAGCACAGATACGCAGTATTTT.

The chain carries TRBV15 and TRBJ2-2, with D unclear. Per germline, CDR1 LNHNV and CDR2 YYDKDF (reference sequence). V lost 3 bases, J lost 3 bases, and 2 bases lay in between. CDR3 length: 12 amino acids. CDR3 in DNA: TGTGCCACCAGCAGTTACACCGGGGAGCTGTTTTTT. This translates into CATSSYTGELFF.

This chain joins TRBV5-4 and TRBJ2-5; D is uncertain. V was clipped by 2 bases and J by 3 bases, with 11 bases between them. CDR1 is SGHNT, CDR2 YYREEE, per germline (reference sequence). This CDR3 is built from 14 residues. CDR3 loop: CASSFSGGEETQYF. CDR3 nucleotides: TGTGCCAGCAGCTTCTCGGGTGGGGAAGAGACCCAGTACTTC.

This CDR3 is CASSEDGESSYEQYF. In DNA, the CDR3 is TGTGCCAGCAGTGAAGACGGGGAGAGCTCCTACGAGCAGTACTTC. This sequence joins TRBV6-1 and TRBJ2-7, with D tentatively TRBD2 (5 bases). V was trimmed by 1 base and J by 0 bases, leaving 10 bases between them. The CDR3 covers 15 residues. Germline-derived CDR1 and CDR2 are MNHNS and SASEGT.

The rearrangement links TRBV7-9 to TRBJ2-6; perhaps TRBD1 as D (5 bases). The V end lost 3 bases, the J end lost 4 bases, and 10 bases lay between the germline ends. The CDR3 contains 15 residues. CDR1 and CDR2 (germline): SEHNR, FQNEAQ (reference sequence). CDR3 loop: CASSLGHLGANVLTF. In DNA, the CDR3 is TGTGCCAGCAGCTTGGGGCATCTCGGGGCCAACGTCCTGACTTTC. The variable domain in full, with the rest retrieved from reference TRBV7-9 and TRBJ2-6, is DTGVSQNPRHKITKRGQNVTFRCDPISEHNRLYWYRQTLGQGPEFLTYFQNEAQLEKSRLLSDRFSAERPKGSFSTLEIQRTEQGDSAMYLCASSLGHLGANVLTFGAGSRLTVL.

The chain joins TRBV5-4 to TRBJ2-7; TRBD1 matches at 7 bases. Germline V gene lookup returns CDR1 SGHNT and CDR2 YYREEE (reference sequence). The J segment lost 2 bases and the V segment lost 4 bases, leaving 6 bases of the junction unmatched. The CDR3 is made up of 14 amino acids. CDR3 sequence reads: CASSNRDSAYEQYF. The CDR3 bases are TGTGCCAGCAGCAACCGGGACAGCGCCTACGAGCAGTACTTC. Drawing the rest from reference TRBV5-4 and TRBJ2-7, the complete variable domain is ETGVTQSPTHLIKTRGQQVTLRCSSQSGHNTVSWYQQALGQGPQFIFQYYREEENGRGNFPPRFSGLQFPNYSSELNVNALELDDSALYLCASSNRDSAYEQYFGPGTRLTVT.

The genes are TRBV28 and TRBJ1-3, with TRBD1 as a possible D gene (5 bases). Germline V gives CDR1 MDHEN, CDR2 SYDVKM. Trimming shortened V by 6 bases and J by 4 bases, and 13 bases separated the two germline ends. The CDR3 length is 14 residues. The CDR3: CASRVQGSGNTIYF. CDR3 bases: TGTGCCAGCAGAGTCCAGGGTTCCGGAAACACCATATATTTT.

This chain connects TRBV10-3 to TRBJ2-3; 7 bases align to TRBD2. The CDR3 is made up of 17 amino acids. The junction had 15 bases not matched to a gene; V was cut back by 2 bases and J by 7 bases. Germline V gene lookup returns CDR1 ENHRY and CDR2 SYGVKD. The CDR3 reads CAISESVGEGLTYTQYF. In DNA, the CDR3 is TGTGCCATCAGTGAGAGTGTCGGGGAGGGCCTTACTTATACGCAGTATTTT.

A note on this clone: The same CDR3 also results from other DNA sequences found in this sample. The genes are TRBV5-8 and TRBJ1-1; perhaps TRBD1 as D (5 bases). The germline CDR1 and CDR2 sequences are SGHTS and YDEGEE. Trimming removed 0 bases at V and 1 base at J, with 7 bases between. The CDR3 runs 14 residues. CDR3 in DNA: TGTGCCAGCAGCTTGGCCGGGGCGAACACTGAAGCTTTCTTT. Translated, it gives CASSLAGANTEAFF.

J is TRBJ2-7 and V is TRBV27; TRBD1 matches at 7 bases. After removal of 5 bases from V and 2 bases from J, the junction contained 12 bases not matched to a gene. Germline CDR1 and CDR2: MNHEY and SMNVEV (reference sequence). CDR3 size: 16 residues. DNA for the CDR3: TGTGCCAGCAGTCCTTCCACCGGGGACAGAACCTACGAGCAGTACTTC. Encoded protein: CASSPSTGDRTYEQYF.

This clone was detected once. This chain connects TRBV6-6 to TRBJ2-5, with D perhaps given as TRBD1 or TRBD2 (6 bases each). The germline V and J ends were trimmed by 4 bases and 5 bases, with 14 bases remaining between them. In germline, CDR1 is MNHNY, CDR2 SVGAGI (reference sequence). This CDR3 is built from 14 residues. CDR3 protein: CASSLLPGGETQYF. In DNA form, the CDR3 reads TGTGCCAGCAGTTTATTGCCCGGGGGCGAGACCCAGTACTTC.

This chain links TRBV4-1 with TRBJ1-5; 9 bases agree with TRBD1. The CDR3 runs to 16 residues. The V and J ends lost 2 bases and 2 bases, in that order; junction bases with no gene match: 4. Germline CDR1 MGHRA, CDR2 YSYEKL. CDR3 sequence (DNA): TGCGCCAGCAGCCAATGGGACAGGGTTGGCAATCAGCCCCAGCATTTT. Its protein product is CASSQWDRVGNQPQHF.

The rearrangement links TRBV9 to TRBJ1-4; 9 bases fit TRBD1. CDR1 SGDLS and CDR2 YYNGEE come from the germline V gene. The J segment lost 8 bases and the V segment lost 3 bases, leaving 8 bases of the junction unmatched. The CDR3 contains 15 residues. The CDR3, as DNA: TGTGCCAGCAGCGCAGGGACAGGGCTTTGGGAAAAACTGTTTTTT. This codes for CASSAGTGLWEKLFF.

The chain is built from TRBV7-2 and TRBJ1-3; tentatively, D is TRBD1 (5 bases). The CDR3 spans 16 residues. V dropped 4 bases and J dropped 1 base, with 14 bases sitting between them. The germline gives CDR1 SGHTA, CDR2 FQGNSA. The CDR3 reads CASSSQLEGSGNTIYF. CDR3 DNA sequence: TGTGCCAGCAGCTCTCAGCTTGAGGGGTCTGGAAACACCATATATTTT.

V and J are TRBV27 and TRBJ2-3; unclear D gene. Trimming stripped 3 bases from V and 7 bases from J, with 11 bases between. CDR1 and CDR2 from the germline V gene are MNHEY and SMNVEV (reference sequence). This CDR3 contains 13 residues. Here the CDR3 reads CASSFIPVYTQYF. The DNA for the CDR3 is TGTGCCAGCAGTTTTATTCCGGTCTATACGCAGTATTTT.

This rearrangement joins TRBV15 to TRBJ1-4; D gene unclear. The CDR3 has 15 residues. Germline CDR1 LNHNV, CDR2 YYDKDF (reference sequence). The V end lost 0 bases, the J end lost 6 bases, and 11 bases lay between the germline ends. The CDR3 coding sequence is TGTGCCACCAGCAGAGATGTAGGGCGTGATGAAAAACTGTTTTTT. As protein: CATSRDVGRDEKLFF.